Described below is a single T cell receptor beta chain sequence and its context. The method was immunoSEQ multiplex PCR; TCRdb's version includes in-frame clones alone and lacks a portion of them. The table records some 70,000 clones, around four fifths of them present only once. These data are taken from a study of OX40 agonist ivuxolimab in advanced cancers. The CDR3 loop spans 13 amino acids. The V gene's germline CDR1 is MNHEY and CDR2 SMNVEV (reference sequence). Trimming removed 6 bases at V and 3 bases at J, with 11 bases between. The V gene is TRBV27, the J gene TRBJ1-2; D may be TRBD1 (5 bases). Sequenced material: CD4+ or CD8+ T cells sorted from blood, taken in a trial of the OX40 agonist ivuxolimab. The receptor's source is an adult with an advanced solid tumor such as melanoma, head and neck, liver or kidney cancer. CDR3 nucleotide sequence: TGTGCCAGCAGCCGGGACGCCGACTATGGCTACACCTTC. The encoded protein is CASSRDADYGYTF.